This T cell receptor (beta chain) was recovered during a study of cytomegalovirus exposure and HLA in healthy donors (dated by TCRdb to about 2017). Broadly, across the study: In an earlier analysis of 550 to 750 of the donors, 250 to 300 Gb of sequence data and 90 million to 130 million unique TCR beta sequences from 150 million to 200 million T cells were reported. An early release covering over 500 HLA-typed donors comprised roughly 300 gigabases of sequencing data and around 85 million unique TCR sequences. Of the roughly 400 genotyped donors, approximately 83% fell in the genetic ancestry cluster associated with self-reported Caucasian donors. The aim of the study was to test whether cataloging public T cell receptors could identify signatures of past pathogen exposure. The study used immunosequencing to profile the T cell repertoires of approximately 630 subjects and linked those repertoires to cytomegalovirus serostatus. A separate validation cohort of 100 to 150 different subjects was used in addition to the roughly 720-subject first cohort. High-throughput TCR immunosequencing, statistical association of individual TCRs with disease status, and machine learning were combined to predict cytomegalovirus infection status. A later analysis re-analyzed previously published TCR beta repertoires from approximately 700 donors and added high-resolution HLA genotyping to study TCR occurrence patterns. Rather than using new phenotypic data, the later analysis identified candidate immune exposures from TCR beta sequences and from how often those sequences occurred across donors. In an earlier analysis of several hundred of the donors, high-throughput TCR beta sequencing was used to judge whether each TCR beta V gene segment behaved as functional or pseudogenic. Donor age, sex, ethnicity and CMV serostatus were compiled together with the repertoire data. A later genetic analysis took genome-wide SNP genotypes for about three fifths of the roughly 670 donors and used that subset as a discovery cohort. Every discovery cohort repertoire had been produced on one sequencing platform. Class I and class II HLA loci were covered by the typing at four-digit resolution. The number of typed donors differed by locus: roughly 629-630 for A, B, C, DRB1 and DQB1; approximately 520 for DQA1; 606 for DPA1; and roughly 450 for DPB1. Roughly 5 DR-DQ haplotypes were handled as single units for association and clustering, since linkage in the cohort was strong. Among roughly 400 genotyped donors of the cohort, an average of roughly 240,000 unique TCR beta nucleotide sequences were sequenced per donor, roughly a sixth of them non-productive.

For this clone: Its antigen is unknown. Base quality data are lacking; no much larger clone is found one base away.

Beyond this particular receptor, the publication reports: A further reported finding was that TCR beta sequences accurately predicted the HLA-A and HLA-B alleles for most subjects in the first cohort. Linkage disequilibrium might explain the correlated functional status among segregating V segments, but an unknown experimental factor could not be excluded. A total of 150 or so TCR beta chains were listed by the study as associated with cytomegalovirus. For the cohort, immune exposure information was limited to CMV serostatus. A later analysis found that most CMV-associated TCR beta chains appeared HLA-restricted, with HLA associations seemingly driven largely by CMV exposure. A later analysis reported that several top co-occurrence clusters appeared linked to parvovirus B19, influenza, CMV and Epstein-Barr virus. This cohort had only TCR beta chains sequenced, and the lack of alpha or paired-chain data limited which features could be detected. In an earlier analysis of around 600 of the donors, most TCR beta V segments were observed in productive rearrangements about 87% or about 30% of the time, broadly matching IMGT annotations. Sequencing depth was assumed to be roughly uniform across donors in the presence/absence analyses, though that assumption may not hold. It was suggested by the authors that the approach could potentially be generalized to other disease states and immunological phenotypes. While some public TCRs were present in many individuals, most TCR sequences turned up only very rarely across donors. According to a later analysis, TCR association rates differed among HLA loci, with DRB1 alleles showing the most associated TCRs and HLA-C alleles showing the fewest. Compared with equally common non-associated chains, HLA-associated TCR beta chains in a later analysis were more clonally expanded and had lower generation probabilities. At a false discovery rate of 0.05, a later analysis linked approximately 18,000 TCR beta sequences to specific HLA alleles. A few of the identified cytomegalovirus-associated TCR beta chains were confirmed in vitro to be specific for cytomegalovirus antigens. Because some donors lacked HLA typing at each locus, the association tests relied only on the typed subset. V-gene and J-gene trimming of TCR beta chains was associated with a missense DCLRE1C variant in a later genetic analysis, and the association was replicated in an independent cohort. Strong co-occurrence of HLA alleles, especially DR and DQ, made assigning TCR associations to individual alleles difficult. Some IMGT-functional V segments, including TRBV6-2 and TRBV6-3, could not be told apart with the 87-base-pair reads, so those segments were excluded. A cluster of highly shared sequence variants was judged likely to represent a technical artifact of the sequencing pipeline. In a later genetic analysis, fewer N-insertions in productive TCRs were reported among donors in an Asian-associated ancestry cluster than the approximately 710-donor mean. Because counts were too low, more than 15 rarely observed V segments, including chromosome 9 orphons, were excluded from the earlier analysis of a few hundred of the donors. The classifier was reported to diagnose cytomegalovirus status with high specificity and sensitivity in both the original cohort and the validation cohort.

Library construction relied on the immunoSEQ multiplex PCR assay. For the multiplex PCR, a mixture combining 60 forward primers for TCR Vbeta segments and 13 reverse primers for TCR Jbeta segments was used. Amplification of the CDR3 region of rearranged TCR beta genes was performed with a multiplex PCR assay on genomic DNA. Amplified TCR beta libraries were sequenced as 87-base-pair reads on the Illumina HiSeq System. Regarding the original processing steps: A later analysis counted tens of millions of unique TCR beta chains across the 700 or so repertoires, and 9.5 million to 11 million of these chains were shared by at least two donors. To remove PCR and sequencing errors, raw reads were error-corrected and collapsed into unique sequences using a nearest-neighbor algorithm that merged closely related sequences. To assign V, D and J gene segments, CDR3 sequences were aligned to IMGT reference sequences. For a sequence to be retained, a match of at least six nucleotides to both a V gene segment and a J gene segment was required. A rearrangement counted as productive if the CDR3 had no stop codons and remained in frame with V and J, and every other rearrangement counted as non-productive. CDR3 was defined by IMGT convention, running from the second conserved V-encoded cysteine to the conserved J-encoded phenylalanine. The earlier analysis of some 540 of the donors excluded any sequence lacking an unambiguous match to a single V gene segment. In an earlier analysis of about 590 of the donors, a V segment was called functional when productive rearrangements were above 56.7%, and segregating when the standard deviation between donors exceeded 5%. To diagnose cytomegalovirus status from the catalog of TCR beta chain sequences, a statistical classification framework was built. A later analysis assigned V and J genes by comparing TCR nucleotide sequences with IMGT/GENE-DB human TR gene sequences. The TCRdist pipeline was used in a later analysis to assign CDR3 sequences and most-parsimonious VDJ recombination scenarios. In a later analysis, each TCR beta chain was defined by its CDR3 amino acid sequence together with its V-gene family, and reads lacking a unique V-gene family were excluded. As a way to deal with suspected cross-contamination and a sequencing artifact, a later analysis dropped under 600 nucleotide sequences that were highly shared and had low generation probability. In a later analysis, a clonal expansion index was calculated for each public chain from normalized within-repertoire ranks of inferred template counts. In a later analysis, generation probabilities were computed using a VDJ recombination model fitted to out-of-frame rearrangements, and the results were checked against IGoR. In a later analysis, hypergeometric tests were used to score TCR-TCR, TCR-HLA and TCR-CMV co-occurrence, with a repertoire-size bias correction applied to TCR pairs. A later analysis estimated false discovery rates by permuting HLA or CMV assignments 20 times. In a later analysis, co-occurring TCRs were grouped using DBSCAN, and TCRdist sequence similarity was added for clustering within HLA-allele-positive subsets. Repertoires with fewer than 30,000 or more than 120,000 public chains, plus five repertoires with anomalous nucleotide sharing, were excluded from co-occurrence clustering. In its TCRdb copy, this immuneACCESS table keeps in-frame sequences only and misses some clones. Where compared with another copy, unresolved V genes explain less than half of these, and the others have no known cause. Clone size and V and J calls were adopted from that table, with D and trimming inferred from the DNA. Counted in this sample were 95,000 to 100,000 clones; around three quarters of them appeared once. Clones ranked in the top ten supply 3.5% to 5% of the sample.

The cohort consisted of more than 650 healthy bone marrow donors. At the time of sampling, every cohort member was nominally healthy, though immune exposures that went unrecorded were likely present. The donor was CMV seronegative and belonged to the group of 380 or so seronegative cohort members. Each donor provided a peripheral blood sample, and peripheral blood mononuclear cells were used for TCR beta sequencing. The Qiagen DNeasy Blood Extraction Kit was used to extract genomic DNA from the blood cell samples. CDR1 MNHNS and CDR2 SASEGT are derived from the germline V gene. From V the trimming removes 2 bases and from J it removes 4 bases, while the gene matches leave 5 bases of the junction unaccounted for. Counted from cysteine to phenylalanine, this CDR3 has 16 amino acids. Solely the CDR3 DNA is kept, with 48 bases framed from the first base.

The sequence links TRBV6-1 to TRBJ2-3; 11 bases in the junction line up with TRBD2. This receptor was taken from a middle-aged man in good health and CMV-seronegative. The sequencing sample was made of PBMCs. The nucleotide sequence is TGTGCCAGCAGTGAACAGACTAGCGGGGTGTCAGATACGCAGTATTTT. The encoded protein is CASSEQTSGVSDTQYF.